This T cell receptor beta chain was sequenced during a study of T cells after posttransplantation cyclophosphamide. Study-wide points: Donor CD8+ memory clones often dominated recipient blood repertoires at later times.

This clone has at least ten counts. Its target is unknown. Sequencing used immunoSEQ multiplex PCR; TCRdb keeps in-frame clones, though not all of them. The specimen has 40,000 to 45,000 clones, none found just once. The CDR3 runs to 14 residues. The V end lost 2 bases, the J end lost 7 bases, and 9 bases lay between the germline ends. Germline V lookup: CDR1 MNHEY, CDR2 SVGAGI. Sequencing input: PBMCs. The chain has TRBV6-5 and TRBJ1-6; D gene unclear. This TCR came from a man between 35 and 55 years old in good health, CMV-negative, and a related stem cell transplant donor. The CDR3, as DNA: TGTGCCAGCAGTTACGCCCAGTTGAATTCACCCCTCCACTTT. Translated: CASSYAQLNSPLHF.